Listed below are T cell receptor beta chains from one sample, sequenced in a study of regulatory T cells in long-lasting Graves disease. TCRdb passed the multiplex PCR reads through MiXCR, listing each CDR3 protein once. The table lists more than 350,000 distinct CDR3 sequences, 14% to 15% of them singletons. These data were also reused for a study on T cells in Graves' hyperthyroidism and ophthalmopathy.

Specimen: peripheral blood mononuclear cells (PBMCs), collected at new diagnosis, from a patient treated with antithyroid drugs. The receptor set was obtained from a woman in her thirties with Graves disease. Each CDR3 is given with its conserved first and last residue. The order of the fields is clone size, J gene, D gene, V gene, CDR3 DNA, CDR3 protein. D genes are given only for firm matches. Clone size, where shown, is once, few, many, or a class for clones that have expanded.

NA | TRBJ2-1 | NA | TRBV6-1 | TGTGCCAGCACCCCAAACCCATTCAATGAGCAGTTCTTC | CASTPNPFNEQFF
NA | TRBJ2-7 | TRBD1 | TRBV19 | TGTGCCAGTAGGAACAGGGGTCCCCCCTACGAGCAGTACTTC | CASRNRGPPYEQYF
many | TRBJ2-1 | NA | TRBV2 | TGTGCCAGCAGCCAACAGGGATTGGATGAGCAGTTCTTC | CASSQQGLDEQFF
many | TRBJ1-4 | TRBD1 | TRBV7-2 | TGTGCCAGCAGCCAGAGGGGTACCGGGACAGTTAATGAAAAACTGTTTTTT | CASSQRGTGTVNEKLFF
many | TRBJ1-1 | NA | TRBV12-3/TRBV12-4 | TGTGCCAGCAGTCCCTCGAGTTACACTGAAGCTTTCTTT | CASSPSSYTEAFF
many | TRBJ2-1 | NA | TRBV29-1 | TGCAGCGTTGCAGGGCATTCCCCGTACAATGAGCAGTTCTTC | CSVAGHSPYNEQFF
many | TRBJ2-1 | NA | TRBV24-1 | TGTGCCACCAGTGTGTACAATGAGCAGTTCTTC | CATSVYNEQFF
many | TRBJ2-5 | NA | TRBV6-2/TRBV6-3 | TGTGCCAGCAGTGAAAGAGGGGAGACCCAGTACTTC | CASSERGETQYF
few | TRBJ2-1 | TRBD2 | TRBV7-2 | TGTGCCAGCAGCTTACCGAGACTAGCGGTCAATGAGCAGTTCTTC | CASSLPRLAVNEQFF
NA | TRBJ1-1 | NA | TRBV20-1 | TGCAGTGCTAGTATCGGGGGCACTGAAGCTTTCTTT | CSASIGGTEAFF
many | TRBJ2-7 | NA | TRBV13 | TGTGCCAGCAGCGCTTCGGGGACTGCCTACGAGCAGTACTTC | CASSASGTAYEQYF
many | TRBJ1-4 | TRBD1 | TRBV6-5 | TGTGCCAGCAGTTACTTGAGGGGGACAGGAGACTCAACTAATGAAAAACTGTTTTTT | CASSYLRGTGDSTNEKLFF
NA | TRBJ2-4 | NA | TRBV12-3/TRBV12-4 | TGTGCCAGCAGCCCTTCAGGTGTCGACATTCAGTACTTC | CASSPSGVDIQYF
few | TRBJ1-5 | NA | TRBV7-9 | TGTGCCAGCAGCCCTATCTATAGCAATCAGCCCCAGCATTTT | CASSPIYSNQPQHF
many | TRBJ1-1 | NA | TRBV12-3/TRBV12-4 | TGTGCCAGCAGCACGGTGGCGGCTGAAGCTTTCTTT | CASSTVAAEAFF
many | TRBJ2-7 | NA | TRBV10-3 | TGTGCCATCAGTGGTGACAGGTCCTACGAGCAGTACTTC | CAISGDRSYEQYF
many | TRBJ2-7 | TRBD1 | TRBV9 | TGTGCCAGCAGCTTTGAGGGACAGGGCTACGAGCAGTACTTC | CASSFEGQGYEQYF
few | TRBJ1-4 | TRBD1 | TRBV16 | TGTGCCAGCAGCCATCTGCAGGGGACAGCTAATGAAAAACTGTTTTTT | CASSHLQGTANEKLFF
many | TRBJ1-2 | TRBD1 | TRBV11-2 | TGTGCCAGCAGCTTAGATTTAAGGACAGGAGCTAACTATGGCTACACCTTC | CASSLDLRTGANYGYTF
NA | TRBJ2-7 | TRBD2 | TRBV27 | TGTGCCAGCAGCCAAGATGGGGCTAGCGGGAGAAACGAGCAGTACTTC | CASSQDGASGRNEQYF
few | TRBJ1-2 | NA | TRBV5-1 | TGCGCCAGCAGCTTGGGGACCGAGTCTACCTACACCTTC | CASSLGTESTYTF
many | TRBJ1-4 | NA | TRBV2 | TGTGCCTCGAGGGAAGCCGAAGAAAAACTGTTTTTT | CASREAEEKLFF
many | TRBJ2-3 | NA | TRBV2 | TGTGCCAGCAGTGTGTTGATCGGCAGGGACCAAGATACGCAGTATTTT | CASSVLIGRDQDTQYF
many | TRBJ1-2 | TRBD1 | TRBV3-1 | TGTGCCAGCAGTCGACAGGGCTATGGCTACACCTTC | CASSRQGYGYTF
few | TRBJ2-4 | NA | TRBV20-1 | TGCAGTGCTACCCCCGCGCGGGGGCTAGCCAAAAACATTCAGTACTTC | CSATPARGLAKNIQYF
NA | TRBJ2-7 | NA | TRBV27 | TGTGCCAGCAGGTGGAGGGGGGACTCCTACGAGCAGTACTTC | CASRWRGDSYEQYF
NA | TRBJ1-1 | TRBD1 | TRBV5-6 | TGTGCCAGCAGCGGTGACAGGGGGCGGAACACTGAAGCTTTCTTT | CASSGDRGRNTEAFF
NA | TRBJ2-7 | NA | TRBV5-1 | TGCGCCAGCAGCTTGGCCCCCGGGGACTCCTCCTACGAGCAGTACTTC | CASSLAPGDSSYEQYF
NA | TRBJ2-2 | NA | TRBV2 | TGTGCCAGCAGGGCCGTGGACTTTGGCGGGGAGCTGTTTTTT | CASRAVDFGGELFF
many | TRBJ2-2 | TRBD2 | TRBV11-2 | TGTGCCAGCAGCTATGGACTAGCGGGAGCTACCGGGGAGCTGTTTTTT | CASSYGLAGATGELFF
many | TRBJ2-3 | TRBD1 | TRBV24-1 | TGTGCCACCAGTGACAGAACATCTACGACAGGGGTCACAGATACGCAGTATTTT | CATSDRTSTTGVTDTQYF
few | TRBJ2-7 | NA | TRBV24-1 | TGTGCCACCAGTGATCTCAGCGAGCAGTACTTC | CATSDLSEQYF
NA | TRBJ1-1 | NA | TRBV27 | TGTGCCAGCACCCAATCTCGAAACACTGAAGCTTTCTTT | CASTQSRNTEAFF
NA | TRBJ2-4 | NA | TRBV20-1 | TGCAGTGCTAGAGATCGGACAATAGCCAAAAACATTCAGTACTTC | CSARDRTIAKNIQYF
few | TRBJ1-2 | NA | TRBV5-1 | TGCGCCAGCAGCTTGGAGGGTTGGAGGGGTCCCTTCAGTGGCTACACCTTC | CASSLEGWRGPFSGYTF
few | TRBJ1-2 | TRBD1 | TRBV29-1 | TGCAGCGTTCCGAGCTTATGGGGACAGGGACGGGGCTACACCTTC | CSVPSLWGQGRGYTF